This T cell receptor beta chain stems from a study of regulatory T cells in long-lasting Graves disease. About the study: Antithyroid drug use was under 3 months in newly diagnosed Graves' patients.

Time point of the sample: newly diagnosed GD, antithyroid drugs for less than 3 months. PBMC RNA served as the TCR library source. The table lists this clonotype with many counts. The trim removed 6 bases at V and 4 bases at J, leaving 6 bases unmatched. CDR3 length equals 15 residues. Germline CDR1 and CDR2: SGHVS and FQNEAQ. Building the TCR beta libraries relied on iRepertoire HTBI primers, and CDR3 regions underwent Arm-PCR. Each CDR3 protein is one row after TCRdb ran MiXCR on the multiplex PCR reads. The sample holds a few hundred thousand distinct CDR3 sequences; about 15% are singletons and the top ten take around 7.6%. This same sample was also taken into another study, of T cells in Graves' hyperthyroidism and ophthalmopathy. That work adds: With the HTBI primer set, the TCR CDR3 went through a first round of RT-PCR.

This chain links TRBV7-8 with TRBJ2-1; 10 bases are a match to TRBD2. The TCR comes from a middle-aged woman with Graves disease. Sequencing was performed on peripheral blood mononuclear cells (PBMCs), taken at new diagnosis, from a patient treated with antithyroid drugs. The CDR3 here is CASRPKREGYNEQFF. The CDR3 region has the DNA TGTGCCAGCAGACCGAAGCGGGAGGGGTACAATGAGCAGTTCTTC. The variable domain in full, with the rest retrieved from reference TRBV7-8 and TRBJ2-1, is GAGVSQSPRYKVAKRGQDVALRCDPISGHVSLFWYQQALGQGPEFLTYFQNEAQLDKSGLPSDRFFAERPEGSVSTLKIQRTQQEDSAVYLCASRPKREGYNEQFFGPGTRLTVL.